These 32 T cell receptor beta chains were sequenced from one sample in a study of shared clonotypes between healthy human individuals. The repertoire was sequenced with immunoSEQ multiplex PCR; TCRdb's copy has only in-frame clones and lacks some. The repertoire includes 2.5 million or so clones, 85% to 95% of them detected once, and about 0.13% sits in the top ten. Sequencing was performed on naive CD4+ T cells sorted from blood. Subset given: CD45RA+ positively selected. These receptors were collected from a man aged 18 to 29 in good health.

J is TRBJ2-2 and V is TRBV10-2, with 7 nucleotides matching TRBD1. The CDR3 sequence is 19 residues long. CDR1 is WSHSY and CDR2 is SAAADI in the germline V gene. Trimming took 2 bases from V and 3 from J; bases not matched to a gene: 15. The CDR3 DNA follows: TGCGCCAGCAGTGAGGTCGGTGCAGGGGGACGGGGTGACACCGGGGAGCTGTTTTTT. Its translation is CASSEVGAGGRGDTGELFF.

This chain links TRBV9 with TRBJ1-2; TRBD1 might be the D (6 bases). The V end lost 4 bases, the J end lost 2 bases, and 15 bases lay between the germline ends. The CDR3 extends over 15 amino acids. Germline CDR1 SGDLS, CDR2 YYNGEE. CDR3 sequence: CASSPLGGANYGYTF. CDR3 bases: TGTGCCAGCAGCCCACTTGGGGGGGCAAACTATGGCTACACCTTC.

The chain employs TRBV2 and TRBJ1-5; possibly TRBD1 for D (5 bases). V was shortened by 6 bases and J by 1 base, with 16 bases between the two germline ends. This CDR3 spans 16 amino acids. Germline V gene sequence: CDR1 SNHLY, CDR2 FYNNEI. CDR3 DNA: TGTGCCAGCAGATCGGGCCCCGGGGGGAGCAATCAGCCCCAGCATTTT. Translated, it gives CASRSGPGGSNQPQHF.

The J gene is TRBJ2-7, the V gene TRBV29-1; no reliable D call. This CDR3 is built from 12 residues. The V gene lost 4 bases and the J gene lost 7 bases, with 14 bases spanning the gap. Per the germline V gene, CDR1 is SQVTM and CDR2 is ANQGSEA. In DNA, the CDR3 is TGCAGCGTTGCCAGTTCCCCCATGGAGCAGTACTTC. Translated, it gives CSVASSPMEQYF.

The genes are TRBV5-1 and TRBJ2-1, with D maybe TRBD1 (5 bases). CDR3 size: 14 residues. The V gene's germline CDR1 is SGHRS and CDR2 YFSETQ. Trimming removed 3 bases at V and 6 bases at J, with 13 bases between. CDR3 loop: CASSSSQGGNEQFF. The CDR3 DNA sequence: TGCGCCAGCAGCTCGTCCCAGGGTGGCAATGAGCAGTTCTTC. Looking up the rest from reference TRBV5-1 and TRBJ2-1 gives the full variable domain: KAGVTQTPRYLIKTRGQQVTLSCSPISGHRSVSWYQQTPGQGLQFLFEYFSETQRNKGNFPGRFSGRQFSNSRSEMNVSTLELGDSALYLCASSSSQGGNEQFFGPGTRLTVL.

This rearrangement joins TRBV6-6 to TRBJ1-4; a possible D gene is TRBD1 (5 bases). The CDR3 length is 16 residues. Germline CDR1 reads MNHNY; CDR2 reads SVGAGI (reference sequence). V was clipped by 5 bases and J by 0 bases, with 13 bases between them. The CDR3 DNA sequence: TGTGCCAGCAGTCAGGTCCGGGGCGCAACTAATGAAAAACTGTTTTTT. Its protein is CASSQVRGATNEKLFF.

CDR3 amino acids: CARSAGLARVNEQFF. DNA for the CDR3: TGTGCCAGAAGCGCCGGACTAGCACGGGTTAATGAGCAGTTCTTC. The chain couples TRBV5-3 to TRBJ2-1; 8 nucleotides align to TRBD2. TRBV5-3 falls under the ORF class, with uncertain function. Trimming cost V 4 bases and J 7 bases; bases outside gene matches: 10. The CDR3 has 15 residues.

The rearrangement joins TRBV19 to TRBJ1-2, with 9 bases identical to TRBD1. The ends lost 5 bases at V and 4 bases at J; junction bases unmatched: 5. This CDR3 has 14 residues. Germline CDR1 reads LNHDA; CDR2 reads SQIVND (reference sequence). The CDR3 DNA is TGTGCCAGTAGTCAACAGGGGGCGGGCTATGGCTACACCTTC. This codes for CASSQQGAGYGYTF.

The V and J genes are TRBV2 and TRBJ1-5; the match to TRBD1 covers 8 bases. V was pared by 6 bases and J by 3 bases, with 1 base of the junction left unmatched. This CDR3 region has 13 residues. Germline V gives CDR1 SNHLY, CDR2 FYNNEI. The CDR3 here is CASRDRDNQPQHF. CDR3 nucleotides: TGTGCCAGCAGGGACAGGGACAATCAGCCCCAGCATTTT. Using reference TRBV2 and TRBJ1-5 for the parts outside the CDR3, the full variable domain is EPEVTQTPSHQVTQMGQEVILRCVPISNHLYFYWYRQILGQKVEFLVSFYNNEISEKSEIFDDQFSVERPDGSNFTLKIRSTKLEDSAMYFCASRDRDNQPQHFGDGTRLSIL.

This clone has a single count. The rearrangement joins TRBV2 to TRBJ1-6; D unclear. The CDR3 length is 15 residues. V lost 7 bases and J 0 bases, leaving 10 bases between the germline ends. Germline lookup yields CDR1 SNHLY and CDR2 FYNNEI. The CDR3 here is CASILRSSYNSPLHF. The CDR3 nucleotides are TGTGCCAGCATTCTCAGGAGCTCCTATAATTCACCCCTCCACTTT.

The J gene is TRBJ2-2, the V gene TRBV5-4; no firm D call. The CDR3 spans 12 residues. The germline V and J ends were trimmed by 2 bases and 7 bases, with 6 bases remaining between them. Germline CDR1 and CDR2: SGHNT and YYREEE (reference sequence). The CDR3 is CASSFGLGELFF. In DNA, the CDR3 is TGTGCCAGCAGCTTTGGCCTCGGGGAGCTGTTTTTT. Using reference TRBV5-4 and TRBJ2-2 for the parts outside the CDR3, the full variable domain is ETGVTQSPTHLIKTRGQQVTLRCSSQSGHNTVSWYQQALGQGPQFIFQYYREEENGRGNFPPRFSGLQFPNYSSELNVNALELDDSALYLCASSFGLGELFFGEGSRLTVL.

This sequence joins TRBV5-1 and TRBJ2-7; 12 bases agree with TRBD2. There are 15 residues in the CDR3. Germline values: CDR1 SGHRS, CDR2 YFSETQ. V lost 4 bases and J lost 3; bases outside the gene matches: 5. CDR3 region: CASSEGTSGFYEQYF. CDR3 nucleotide sequence: TGCGCCAGCAGCGAGGGGACTAGCGGGTTCTACGAGCAGTACTTC.

The chain couples TRBV6-6 to TRBJ1-3; 7 bases are a match to TRBD1. CDR3 size: 15 residues. CDR1 and CDR2 (germline): MNHNY, SVGAGI (reference sequence). V gave up 6 bases and J gave up 2 bases; unmatched junction bases: 7. CDR3: CASSQTGSPGNTIYF. CDR3 DNA: TGTGCCAGCAGCCAGACAGGGTCCCCTGGAAACACCATATATTTT.

The rearrangement joins TRBV19 to TRBJ1-5; perhaps TRBD1 as D (6 bases). The CDR3 loop spans 16 amino acids. CDR1 and CDR2 from the germline V gene are LNHDA and SQIVND (reference sequence). Deletions cut 3 bases from V and 7 bases from J, with 19 bases between. The CDR3 region is CASSIWGGPQDQPQHF. The CDR3 DNA is TGTGCCAGTAGTATTTGGGGGGGCCCGCAGGACCAGCCCCAGCATTTT.

V and J are TRBV5-1 and TRBJ2-3; D is perhaps TRBD2 (5 bases). The germline V and J ends were trimmed by 4 bases and 5 bases, with 17 bases remaining between them. The CDR3 contains 15 residues. Germline V gene lookup returns CDR1 SGHRS and CDR2 YFSETQ. The CDR3 nucleotides read TGCGCCAGCAGCCAGCGGTCGAACAACATAGATACGCAGTATTTT. Translation: CASSQRSNNIDTQYF.

In its sample, this clone was seen a few times. Other DNA sequences in this specimen translate into the identical CDR3. The chain is built from TRBV9 and TRBJ1-1; no definite D call. This CDR3 has 13 residues. The germline V and J ends were trimmed by 0 bases and 1 base, with 4 bases remaining between them. From germline, CDR1 is SGDLS and CDR2 YYNGEE. The CDR3 spells CASSVDENTEAFF. CDR3 DNA sequence: TGTGCCAGCAGCGTAGACGAGAACACTGAAGCTTTCTTT.

The CDR3 DNA reads TGTGCCAGCAGCTTTAGACGGGACAGAGCCGCCGGGGAGCTGTTTTTT. As protein: CASSFRRDRAAGELFF. The gene calls are TRBV7-3 and TRBJ2-2, with 7 bases aligning to TRBD1. The CDR3 is made up of 16 amino acids. The germline V gene encodes CDR1 SGHTA and CDR2 FQGTGA. J lost 6 bases, V lost 3 bases, and 10 bases had no gene match.

The J gene is TRBJ2-1, the V gene TRBV6-5; the match to TRBD2 covers 14 bases. V dropped 5 bases and J dropped 6; count of bases not matched to a gene: 3. The CDR3 runs to 15 residues. Per the germline V gene, CDR1 is MNHEY and CDR2 is SVGAGI. The CDR3 protein is CASSQGLAGANEQFF. DNA of the CDR3: TGTGCCAGCAGTCAGGGACTAGCGGGAGCCAATGAGCAGTTCTTC.

The chain uses TRBV6-1 and TRBJ1-4; D possibly corresponds to TRBD1 (5 bases). The germline V gene has CDR1 MNHNS and CDR2 SASEGT. V lost 1 base to trimming and J lost 4 bases, with 10 bases between them. CDR3 size: 15 residues. CDR3: CASSEDGAFNEKLFF. CDR3 nucleotides: TGTGCCAGCAGTGAAGATGGGGCCTTTAATGAAAAACTGTTTTTT.

This clone was seen just once. This chain uses TRBV7-2 with TRBJ1-1; D is uncertain. This CDR3 is 15 amino acids long. The V end lost 0 bases, the J end lost 0 bases, and 8 bases lay between the germline ends. From germline, CDR1 is SGHTA and CDR2 FQGNSA. Here the CDR3 reads CASSLASQLNTEAFF. In DNA, the CDR3 is TGTGCCAGCAGCTTAGCGTCCCAGCTGAACACTGAAGCTTTCTTT.

The V gene is TRBV2, the J gene TRBJ1-6; a weak D match, TRBD1 (6 bases). The CDR3 totals 16 residues. The ends were cut back, 1 base at V and 8 bases at J, with 15 bases in the middle. Germline CDR1 reads SNHLY; CDR2 reads FYNNEI. The CDR3 spells CASSEVGRGWDSPLHF. CDR3 nucleotide sequence: TGTGCCAGCAGTGAAGTCGGCAGGGGATGGGATTCACCCCTCCACTTT. The whole variable domain, filled in from reference TRBV2 and TRBJ1-6, reads EPEVTQTPSHQVTQMGQEVILRCVPISNHLYFYWYRQILGQKVEFLVSFYNNEISEKSEIFDDQFSVERPDGSNFTLKIRSTKLEDSAMYFCASSEVGRGWDSPLHFGNGTRLTVT.

The chain has TRBV5-8 and TRBJ2-3, with TRBD1 matching over 9 bases. The CDR3 is 15 amino acids. Germline V gene data show CDR1 as SGHTS and CDR2 as YDEGEE. Losses at the gene ends were 5 bases for V and 3 bases for J; bases not matched to a gene: 7. Here the CDR3 reads CASRAAGTGTDTQYF. DNA for the CDR3: TGTGCCAGCAGGGCCGCCGGGACAGGGACAGATACGCAGTATTTT.

V is TRBV10-2 and J is TRBJ1-1; no reliable D call. CDR1 is WSHSY, CDR2 SAAADI, per germline. Trimming left V 4 bases short and J 7 bases short, with 16 bases between. The length of the CDR3 is 14 residues. CDR3 residues: CASSASSAFLEAFF. The CDR3 region has the DNA TGCGCCAGCAGTGCATCTTCGGCTTTCCTTGAAGCTTTCTTT.

The chain joins TRBV4-1 to TRBJ1-4; D is unclear. This CDR3 has 15 amino acids. Trimming pared 1 base from V and 6 bases from J, leaving 12 bases between. Looked up from germline, CDR1 is MGHRA and CDR2 is YSYEKL. The DNA for the CDR3 is TGCGCCAGCAGCCAAGGCGGCGGAAGCGATGAAAAACTGTTTTTT. Protein product: CASSQGGGSDEKLFF.

This sequence joins TRBV29-1 and TRBJ2-5; 10 bases align to TRBD1. Gene TRBJ2-7 matches the end of the DNA better, so the J call may be wrong. The CDR3 runs 13 residues. Germline V gene data show CDR1 as SQVTM and CDR2 as ANQGSEA. CDR3 bases: TGCAGCGTTCCTGGGGACAGGGGCCACGAGCAGTACTTC. Translated: CSVPGDRGHEQYF.

The rearrangement uses TRBV15 and TRBJ2-5, with D maybe TRBD1 (5 bases). V was shortened by 5 bases and J by 4 bases, with 14 bases between the two germline ends. This CDR3 has 14 residues. The germline V gene has CDR1 LNHNV and CDR2 YYDKDF (reference sequence). The CDR3: CATSPQGLSETQYF. The CDR3 region has the DNA TGTGCCACCAGCCCCCAGGGTCTGTCAGAGACCCAGTACTTC.

The chain carries TRBV19 and TRBJ1-4, with D maybe TRBD1 (5 bases). CDR3 length: 16 amino acids. CDR1 is LNHDA, CDR2 SQIVND, per germline (reference sequence). Trimming took 4 bases from V and 6 from J, leaving 18 bases between them. Here the CDR3 DNA reads TGTGCCAGTAGTAAGTCAGGGAGGACGAGGGATGAAAAACTGTTTTTT. This encodes CASSKSGRTRDEKLFF. Complete variable domain (other parts from reference TRBV19 and TRBJ1-4): DGGITQSPKYLFRKEGQNVTLSCEQNLNHDAMYWYRQDPGQGLRLIYYSQIVNDFQKGDIAEGYSVSREKKESFPLTVTSAQKNPTAFYLCASSKSGRTRDEKLFFGSGTQLSVL.

CDR3 DNA sequence: TGTGCCAGCAGGGGGACCGGGACAGGGTGGTACTTC. As protein: CASRGTGTGWYF. V and J are TRBV6-5 and TRBJ2-4; 9 nucleotides match TRBD1. Germline assignment: CDR1 MNHEY and CDR2 SVGAGI. There are 12 residues in the CDR3. The V and J ends lost 6 bases and 15 bases, in that order; junction bases with no gene match: 9.

This clone is a singleton in its sample. The genes are TRBV7-2 and TRBJ2-1; tentative D call: TRBD2 (5 bases). Germline V gene sequence: CDR1 SGHTA, CDR2 FQGNSA. The CDR3 consists of 15 residues. Trimming removed 5 bases from V and 3 bases from J, with 14 bases in between. The CDR3 region is CASSERTGNYNEQFF. The DNA for the CDR3 is TGTGCCAGCAGCGAAAGGACCGGGAACTACAATGAGCAGTTCTTC.

The genes are TRBV28 and TRBJ1-5; 7 bases fit TRBD1. After removal of 2 bases from V and 6 bases from J, the junction contained 7 bases not matched to a gene. CDR1 and CDR2 from the germline V gene are MDHEN and SYDVKM. The CDR3 loop spans 15 amino acids. This CDR3 reads CASSLRRGGTQPQHF. The CDR3 coding sequence is TGTGCCAGCAGTTTAAGGAGAGGGGGCACTCAGCCCCAGCATTTT. Full variable domain (remainder filled in from reference TRBV28 and TRBJ1-5): DVKVTQSSRYLVKRTGEKVFLECVQDMDHENMFWYRQDPGLGLRLIYFSYDVKMKEKGDIPEGYSVSREKKERFSLILESASTNQTSMYLCASSLRRGGTQPQHFGDGTRLSIL.

The chain links TRBV7-2 to TRBJ1-1; D is possibly TRBD1 (6 bases). V lost 3 bases and J lost 4, with 12 bases in between. The germline V gene encodes CDR1 SGHTA and CDR2 FQGNSA. The CDR3 length is 14 residues. DNA for the CDR3: TGTGCCAGCAGCTTCGGGCAAGGGGGCACTGAAGCTTTCTTT. The encoded protein is CASSFGQGGTEAFF.

V usage is TRBV6-5 and J usage is TRBJ1-2, with 9 bases lining up with TRBD1. The junction had 9 bases not matched to a gene; V was cut back by 6 bases and J by 7 bases. Germline assignment: CDR1 MNHEY and CDR2 SVGAGI. CDR3 size: 14 residues. The CDR3 region is CASRTTGGTRGYTF. CDR3 sequence (DNA): TGTGCCAGCAGGACTACAGGGGGCACTCGTGGCTACACCTTC.